This passage covers 13 T cell receptor beta chains from one sample sequenced in a study of blood T cell repertoires in COVID-19. Libraries were prepared by immunoSEQ multiplex PCR; TCRdb keeps only in-frame clonotypes and omits some of them. The table shows some 180,000 clones, with around 84% occurring only once. Specimen: PBMCs or T cells enriched from blood (not recorded which). The source of these receptors is a woman in her 30s who had been exposed to COVID-19.

This chain links TRBV7-9 with TRBJ2-7; 7 nucleotides agree with TRBD2. The germline gives CDR1 SEHNR, CDR2 FQNEAQ (reference sequence). The CDR3 has 16 residues. With 2 bases clipped from V and 4 bases from J, the junction kept 11 bases outside the gene matches. The CDR3 loop reads CASSLSQWGGLYEQYF. CDR3 DNA sequence: TGTGCCAGCAGCTTATCCCAATGGGGGGGGTTGTACGAGCAGTACTTC.

This clone was counted a few times. V and J are TRBV27 and TRBJ1-2; TRBD1 agrees at 11 bases. After removal of 2 bases from V and 5 bases from J, the junction contained 4 bases not matched to a gene. This CDR3 is 15 amino acids long. Germline V gene data show CDR1 as MNHEY and CDR2 as SMNVEV (reference sequence). CDR3 residues: CASSLQGQGAYGYTF. Here the CDR3 DNA reads TGTGCCAGCAGTTTACAAGGACAGGGGGCATATGGCTACACCTTC.

The genes are TRBV27 and TRBJ2-1; no clear D gene. The CDR3 loop spans 15 amino acids. The V gene lost 2 bases and the J gene lost 0 bases, with 8 bases spanning the gap. The germline gives CDR1 MNHEY, CDR2 SMNVEV (reference sequence). The CDR3 DNA sequence: TGTGCCAGCAGTTTAAGCTACAGCTCCTACAATGAGCAGTTCTTC. Protein sequence: CASSLSYSSYNEQFF.

This clone was observed a few times. Distinct nucleotide sequences in the sample also encode this CDR3. This rearrangement joins TRBV5-1 to TRBJ2-5, with D possibly being TRBD1 (6 bases). CDR3 length equals 12 residues. CDR1 SGHRS and CDR2 YFSETQ come from the germline V gene. Trimming took off 6 bases at V and 2 bases at J, with 8 bases between the two ends. The CDR3 sequence: CASTDSQETQYF. The CDR3 coding sequence is TGCGCCAGCACGGACAGTCAAGAGACCCAGTACTTC.

This chain links TRBV4-1 with TRBJ1-6, with TRBD1 matching 9 bases. Germline CDR1 reads MGHRA; CDR2 reads YSYEKL. The V segment lost 4 bases and the J segment 7 bases; nucleotides outside the gene matches: 8. The CDR3 extends over 16 amino acids. This chain's CDR3 is CASSLQPGQGNSPLHF. The CDR3 DNA follows: TGCGCCAGCAGCCTTCAGCCGGGACAGGGAAATTCACCCCTCCACTTT.

This sequence joins TRBV10-3 and TRBJ2-1; D is perhaps TRBD2 (5 bases). Germline V CDR1 and CDR2: ENHRY, SYGVKD. The ends were cut back, 10 bases at V and 11 bases at J, with 12 bases in the middle. This CDR3 contains 10 residues. The CDR3 reads CATGLEKQFF. In DNA form, the CDR3 reads TGTGCCACCGGACTCGAGAAGCAGTTCTTC.

Of note for this clone: Other nucleotide sequences in the sample specify the same CDR3. The gene calls are TRBV6-5 and TRBJ1-3, with D perhaps TRBD1 (5 bases). In germline, CDR1 is MNHEY, CDR2 SVGAGI. CDR3 size: 15 residues. Trimming cost V 2 bases and J 0 bases, with 8 bases left between them. DNA of the CDR3: TGTGCCAGCAGTTACAGGGGATCCTCTGGAAACACCATATATTTT. This encodes CASSYRGSSGNTIYF.

This chain connects TRBV6-5 to TRBJ2-7; tentatively, D is TRBD1 (5 bases). V dropped 11 bases and J dropped 0 bases, with 14 bases sitting between them. The CDR3 extends over 13 amino acids. From germline, CDR1 is MNHEY and CDR2 SVGAGI. The CDR3 loop reads CAAGRAGSYEQYF. CDR3 coding DNA: TGTGCCGCCGGCAGGGCTGGCTCCTACGAGCAGTACTTC.

The genes are TRBV7-2 and TRBJ2-1; 9 bases map to TRBD2. The germline gives CDR1 SGHTA, CDR2 FQGNSA. V shed 1 base, J shed 9 bases, and the junction held 4 bases outside the gene matches. The CDR3 loop spans 14 amino acids. The CDR3 spells CASSLVASGVEQFF. The CDR3 DNA reads as TGTGCCAGCAGCTTAGTGGCTAGCGGGGTTGAGCAGTTCTTC.

The chain employs TRBV5-1 and TRBJ1-3; tentatively, D is TRBD1 (5 bases). The germline V and J ends were trimmed by 4 bases and 0 bases, with 11 bases remaining between them. Germline V CDR1 and CDR2: SGHRS, YFSETQ. This CDR3 contains 15 residues. In nucleotides, the CDR3 is TGCGCCAGCAGCGAGGACGGACACTCTGGAAACACCATATATTTT. Translating it yields CASSEDGHSGNTIYF.

The chain uses TRBV5-1 and TRBJ1-4; weak D call: TRBD1 (5 bases). From germline, CDR1 is SGHRS and CDR2 YFSETQ. V dropped 0 bases and J dropped 3 bases, with 9 bases sitting between them. There are 15 residues in the CDR3. CDR3: CASSLGGDPNEKLFF. As DNA, the CDR3 is TGCGCCAGCAGCTTGGGGGGGGACCCTAATGAAAAACTGTTTTTT.

In this sample, this clone turned up once. V gene TRBV27 combines with J gene TRBJ2-1; 8 bases map to TRBD2. From germline, CDR1 is MNHEY and CDR2 SMNVEV (reference sequence). V lost 6 bases to trimming and J lost 4 bases; unmatched junction nucleotides: 8. The CDR3 totals 15 residues. The CDR3 sequence: CASSGGGGPYNEQFF. The CDR3 region has the DNA TGTGCCAGCAGCGGTGGCGGGGGGCCATACAATGAGCAGTTCTTC.

The chain combines TRBV9 with TRBJ1-6, with D perhaps TRBD1 (5 bases). There are 14 residues in the CDR3. From germline, CDR1 is SGDLS and CDR2 YYNGEE. Trimming removed 3 bases from V and 5 bases from J, with 9 bases in between. CDR3 in DNA: TGTGCCAGCAGCGGGGGCCAGGATAATTCACCCCTCCACTTT. Translated, it gives CASSGGQDNSPLHF.